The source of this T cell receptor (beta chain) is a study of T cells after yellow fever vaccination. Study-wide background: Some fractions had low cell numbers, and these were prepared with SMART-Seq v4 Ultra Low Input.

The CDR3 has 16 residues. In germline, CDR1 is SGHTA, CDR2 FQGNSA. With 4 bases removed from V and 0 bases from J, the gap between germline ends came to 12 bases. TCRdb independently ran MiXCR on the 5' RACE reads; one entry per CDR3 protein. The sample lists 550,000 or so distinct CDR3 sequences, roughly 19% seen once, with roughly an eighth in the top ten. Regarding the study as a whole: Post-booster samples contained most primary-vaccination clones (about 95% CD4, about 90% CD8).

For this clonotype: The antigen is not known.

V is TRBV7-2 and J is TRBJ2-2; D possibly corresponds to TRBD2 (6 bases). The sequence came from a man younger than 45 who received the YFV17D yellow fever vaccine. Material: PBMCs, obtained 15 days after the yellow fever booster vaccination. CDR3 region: CASSSRRGSNTGELFF. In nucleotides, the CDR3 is TGTGCCAGCAGCTCGCGGCGGGGTTCGAACACCGGGGAGCTGTTTTTT.